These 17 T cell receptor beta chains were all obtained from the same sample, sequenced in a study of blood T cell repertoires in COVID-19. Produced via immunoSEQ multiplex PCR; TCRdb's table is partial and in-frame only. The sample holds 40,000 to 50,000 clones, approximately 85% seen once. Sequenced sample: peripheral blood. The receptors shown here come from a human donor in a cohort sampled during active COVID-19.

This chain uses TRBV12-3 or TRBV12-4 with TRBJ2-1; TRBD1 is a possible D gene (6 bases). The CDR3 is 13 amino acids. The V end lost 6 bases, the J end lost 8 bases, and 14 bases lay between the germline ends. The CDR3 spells CASRLQGSYEQFF. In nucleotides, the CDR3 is TGTGCCAGCAGGTTACAGGGATCGTATGAGCAGTTCTTC.

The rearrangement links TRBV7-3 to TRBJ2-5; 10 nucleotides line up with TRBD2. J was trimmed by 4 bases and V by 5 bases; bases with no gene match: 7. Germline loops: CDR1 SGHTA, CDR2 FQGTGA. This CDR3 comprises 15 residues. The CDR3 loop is CASSPGLAVRETQYF. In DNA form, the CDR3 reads TGTGCCAGCAGCCCTGGACTAGCGGTGAGAGAGACCCAGTACTTC.

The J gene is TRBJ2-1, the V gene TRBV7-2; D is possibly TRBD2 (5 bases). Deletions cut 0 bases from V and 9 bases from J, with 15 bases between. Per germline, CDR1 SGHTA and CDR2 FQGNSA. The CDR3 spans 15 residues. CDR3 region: CASSLAGAPTAEQFF. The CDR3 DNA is TGTGCCAGCAGCTTAGCGGGAGCCCCGACGGCTGAGCAGTTCTTC.

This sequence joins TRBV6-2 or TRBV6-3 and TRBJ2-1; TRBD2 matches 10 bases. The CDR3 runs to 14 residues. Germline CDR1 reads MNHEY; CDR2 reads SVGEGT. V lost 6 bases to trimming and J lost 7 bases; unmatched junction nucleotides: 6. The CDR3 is CASSRAGGPNEQFF. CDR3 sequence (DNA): TGTGCCAGCAGCCGAGCGGGAGGGCCTAATGAGCAGTTCTTC.

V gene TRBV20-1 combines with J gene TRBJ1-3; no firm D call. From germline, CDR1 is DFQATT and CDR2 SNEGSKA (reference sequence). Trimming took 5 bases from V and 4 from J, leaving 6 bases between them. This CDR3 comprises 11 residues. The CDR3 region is CSAPLGNTIYF. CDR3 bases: TGCAGTGCTCCCCTCGGAAACACCATATATTTT.

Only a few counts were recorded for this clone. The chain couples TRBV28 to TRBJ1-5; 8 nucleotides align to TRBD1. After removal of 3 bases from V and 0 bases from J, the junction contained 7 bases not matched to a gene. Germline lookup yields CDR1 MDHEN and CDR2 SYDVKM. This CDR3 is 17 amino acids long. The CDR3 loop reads CASSFDRGGYSNQPQHF. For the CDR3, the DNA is TGTGCCAGCAGTTTTGACAGGGGAGGCTATAGCAATCAGCCCCAGCATTTT.

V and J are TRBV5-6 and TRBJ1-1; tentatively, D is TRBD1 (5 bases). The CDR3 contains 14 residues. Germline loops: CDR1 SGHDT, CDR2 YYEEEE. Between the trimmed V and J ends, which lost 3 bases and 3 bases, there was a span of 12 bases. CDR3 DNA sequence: TGTGCCAGCAGCTGGGGACTGAAATACACTGAAGCTTTCTTT. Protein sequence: CASSWGLKYTEAFF. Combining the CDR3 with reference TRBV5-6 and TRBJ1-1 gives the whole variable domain DAGVTQSPTHLIKTRGQQVTLRCSPKSGHDTVSWYQQALGQGPQFIFQYYEEEERQRGNFPDRFSGHQFPNYSSELNVNALLLGDSALYLCASSWGLKYTEAFFGQGTRLTVV.

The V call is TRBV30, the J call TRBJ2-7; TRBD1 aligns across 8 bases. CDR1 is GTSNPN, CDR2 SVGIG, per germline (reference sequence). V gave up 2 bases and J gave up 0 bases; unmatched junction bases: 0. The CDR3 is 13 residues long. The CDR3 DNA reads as TGTGCCTGGAGTACAGGGGGCTCCTACGAGCAGTACTTC. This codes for CAWSTGGSYEQYF.

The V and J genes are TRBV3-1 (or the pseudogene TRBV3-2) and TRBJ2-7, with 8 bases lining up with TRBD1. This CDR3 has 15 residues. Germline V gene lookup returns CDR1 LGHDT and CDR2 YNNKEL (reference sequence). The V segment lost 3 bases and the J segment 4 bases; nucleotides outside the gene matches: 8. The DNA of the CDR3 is TGTGCCAGCAGCCAGTTTAGGGACAGGCTTTACGAGCAGTACTTC. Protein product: CASSQFRDRLYEQYF.

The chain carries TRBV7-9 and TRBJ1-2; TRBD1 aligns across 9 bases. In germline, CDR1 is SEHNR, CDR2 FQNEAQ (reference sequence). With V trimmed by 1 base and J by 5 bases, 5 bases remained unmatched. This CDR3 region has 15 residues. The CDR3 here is CASSLGGTGIYGYTF. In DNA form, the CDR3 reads TGTGCCAGCAGCTTAGGTGGGACAGGGATTTATGGCTACACCTTC.

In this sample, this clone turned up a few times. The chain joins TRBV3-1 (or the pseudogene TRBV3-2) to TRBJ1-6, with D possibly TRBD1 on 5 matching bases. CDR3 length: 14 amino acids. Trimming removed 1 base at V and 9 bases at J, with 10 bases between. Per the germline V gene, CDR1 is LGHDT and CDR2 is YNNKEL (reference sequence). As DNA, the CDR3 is TGTGCCAGCAGCCAAGGTGTCAGGGCTTCACCCCTCCACTTT. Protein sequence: CASSQGVRASPLHF.

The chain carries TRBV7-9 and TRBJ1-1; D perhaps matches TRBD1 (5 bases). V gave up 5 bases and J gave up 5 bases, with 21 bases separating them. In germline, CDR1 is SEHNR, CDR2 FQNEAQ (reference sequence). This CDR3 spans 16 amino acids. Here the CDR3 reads CASSKGREKTRTEAFF. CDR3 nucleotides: TGTGCCAGCAGCAAAGGCAGGGAAAAGACGAGGACTGAAGCTTTCTTT.

CDR3 loop: CASSPQGQGYGYTF. The CDR3 DNA reads as TGTGCCAGTAGTCCCCAGGGGCAGGGCTATGGCTACACCTTC. The V call is TRBV19, the J call TRBJ1-2; TRBD1 might be the D (6 bases). The CDR3 contains 14 residues. V lost 5 bases to trimming and J lost 4 bases, with 14 bases between them. In germline, CDR1 is LNHDA, CDR2 SQIVND (reference sequence).

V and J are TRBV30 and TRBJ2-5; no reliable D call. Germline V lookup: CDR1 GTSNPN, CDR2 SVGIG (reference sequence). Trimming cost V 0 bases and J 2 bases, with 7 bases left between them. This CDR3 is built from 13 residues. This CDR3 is CAWSVGRQETQYF. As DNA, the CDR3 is TGTGCCTGGAGTGTGGGCAGACAAGAGACCCAGTACTTC.

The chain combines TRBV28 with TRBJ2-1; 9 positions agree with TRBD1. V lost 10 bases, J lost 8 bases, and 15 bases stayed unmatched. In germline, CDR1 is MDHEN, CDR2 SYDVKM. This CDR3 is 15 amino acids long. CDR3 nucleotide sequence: TGTGCCACGCAGTCCGGACAGGGGTTTTTGCATGAGCAGTTCTTC. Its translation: CATQSGQGFLHEQFF.

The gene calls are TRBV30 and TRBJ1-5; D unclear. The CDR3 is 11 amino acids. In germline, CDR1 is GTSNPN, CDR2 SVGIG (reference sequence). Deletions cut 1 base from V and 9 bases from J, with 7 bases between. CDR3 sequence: CAWSGGGPQHF. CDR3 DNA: TGTGCCTGGAGTGGTGGAGGGCCCCAGCATTTT.

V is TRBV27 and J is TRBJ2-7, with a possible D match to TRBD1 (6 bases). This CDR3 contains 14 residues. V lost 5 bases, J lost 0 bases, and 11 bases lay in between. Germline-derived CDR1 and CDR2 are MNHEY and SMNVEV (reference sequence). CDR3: CASSTGMTSYEQYF. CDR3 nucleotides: TGTGCCAGCAGTACAGGGATGACCTCCTACGAGCAGTACTTC.